This T cell receptor beta chain stems from a study of cytomegalovirus exposure and HLA in healthy donors. Turning to the study itself: A prior analysis found 100 million to 140 million unique TCR beta sequences from around 180 million T cells. Of the donors genotyped, several hundred in all, about 81% fell in the Caucasian-associated ancestry cluster. Overall study results and limits: Roughly uniform sequencing depth across donors was assumed, possibly incorrectly.

The PCR contained 60 Vbeta and 13 Jbeta primers. Sequencing used immunoSEQ multiplex PCR; TCRdb keeps in-frame clones, though not all of them. The sample comprises some 120,000 clones, roughly two thirds of which are singletons, and 1.6% rests with the top ten. Germline CDR1 is SGHTA and CDR2 is FQGNSA. V dropped 4 bases and J dropped 0; count of bases not matched to a gene: 11. CDR3 size: 17 residues. This clone was seen just once. Its antigen is still unknown. The sequence was obtained from a man aged 30 to 45 in good health and CMV-seropositive. Source material: PBMCs. The rearrangement uses TRBV7-2 and TRBJ1-1; 7 positions agree with TRBD1. CDR3 protein: CASSSFPDRTLNTEAFF. As DNA, the CDR3 is TGTGCCAGCAGCTCGTTTCCGGACAGGACTTTGAACACTGAAGCTTTCTTT. The full variable domain, with the rest looked up from reference TRBV7-2 and TRBJ1-1, is GAGVSQSPSNKVTEKGKDVELRCDPISGHTALYWYRQSLGQGLEFLIYFQGNSAPDKSGLPSDRFSAERTGGSVSTLTIQRTQQEDSAVYLCASSSFPDRTLNTEAFFGQGTRLTVV.